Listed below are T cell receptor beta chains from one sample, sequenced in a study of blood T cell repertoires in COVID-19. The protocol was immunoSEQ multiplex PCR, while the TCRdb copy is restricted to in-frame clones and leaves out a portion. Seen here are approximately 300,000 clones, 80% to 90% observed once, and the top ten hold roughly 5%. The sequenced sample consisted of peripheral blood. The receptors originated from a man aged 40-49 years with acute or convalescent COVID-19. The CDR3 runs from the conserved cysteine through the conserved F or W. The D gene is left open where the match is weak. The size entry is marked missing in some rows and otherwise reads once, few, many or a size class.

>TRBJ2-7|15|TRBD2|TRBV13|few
TGTGCCAGCAGCCTAGGGGAGGGACGGCCGAACGAGCAGTACTTC
CASSLGEGRPNEQYF
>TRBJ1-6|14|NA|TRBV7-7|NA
TGTGCCAGCAGCTTAGGGCCTTATAATTCACCCCTCCACTTT
CASSLGPYNSPLHF
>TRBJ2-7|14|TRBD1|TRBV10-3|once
TGTGCCATCAGTGGGACAGGGGTGGGCTACGAGCAGTACTTC
CAISGTGVGYEQYF
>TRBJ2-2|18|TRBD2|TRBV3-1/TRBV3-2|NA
TGTGCCAGCAGCCAAGATCCAAGCGGGGGGGCCCTTTACGGGGAGCTGTTTTTT
CASSQDPSGGALYGELFF
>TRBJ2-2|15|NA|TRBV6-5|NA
TGTGCCAGCAGTATTATCTACCTGAACACCGGGGAGCTGTTTTTT
CASSIIYLNTGELFF
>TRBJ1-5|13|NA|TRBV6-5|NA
TGTGCCAGCAGTTACGCGGAAGGTCAGCCCCAGCATTTT
CASSYAEGQPQHF
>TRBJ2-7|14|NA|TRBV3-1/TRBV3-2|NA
TGTGCCAGCAGCCACTCAGGGAGGACTGACGAGCAGTACTTC
CASSHSGRTDEQYF
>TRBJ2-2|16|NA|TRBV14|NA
TGTGCCAGCAGCCAAGATCGAGGGCGAGGGACCGGGGAGCTGTTTTTT
CASSQDRGRGTGELFF
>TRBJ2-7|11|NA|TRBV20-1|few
TGCAGTGTCTTAAACGGCGGCGAGCAGTACTTC
CSVLNGGEQYF
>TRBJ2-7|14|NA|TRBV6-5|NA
TGTGCCAGCAGTCTTTCGCGGGGCTCCTACGAGCAGTACTTC
CASSLSRGSYEQYF
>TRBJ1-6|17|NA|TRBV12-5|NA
TGTGCTAGTGGTTTGGTAGGAGGCGTAGGGATGATTTCACCCCTCCACTTT
CASGLVGGVGMISPLHF
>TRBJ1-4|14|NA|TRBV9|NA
TGTGCCAGCAGCGGGACAGCTTACTTCGGCAAACTGTTTTTT
CASSGTAYFGKLFF
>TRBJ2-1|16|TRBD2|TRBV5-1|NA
TGCGCCAGCAGCTTGCCCCTAGCGGGGGCATACAATGAGCAGTTCTTC
CASSLPLAGAYNEQFF
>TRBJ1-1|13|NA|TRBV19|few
TGTGCCAGTAGCCCGAGGGTGAACACTGAAGCTTTCTTT
CASSPRVNTEAFF
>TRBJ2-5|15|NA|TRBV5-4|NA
TGTGCCAGCAGCTTTTTCGGGGGGCGCCGGGAGACCCAGTACTTC
CASSFFGGRRETQYF
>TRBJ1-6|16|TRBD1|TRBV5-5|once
TGTGCCAGCAGCCTCGGGGCAGGGGGCAAGCAGTCACCCCTCCACTTT
CASSLGAGGKQSPLHF
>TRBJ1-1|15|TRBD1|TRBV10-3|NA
TGTGCCATCAGTACACGGACAGGGGCGAACACCGAAGCTTTCTTT
CAISTRTGANTEAFF
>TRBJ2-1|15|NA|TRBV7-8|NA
TGTGCCAGCAGCCCGGGTCCCTCCCTCTACAATGAGCAGTTCTTC
CASSPGPSLYNEQFF
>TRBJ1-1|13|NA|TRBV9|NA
TGTGCCAGCAGCGCGGGGTGGGAAACTGAAGCTTTCTTT
CASSAGWETEAFF
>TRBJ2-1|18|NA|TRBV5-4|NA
TGTGCCAGCAGCTCTGGCCCCGGAGGCGGGGGCCCCTACAATGAGCAGTTCTTC
CASSSGPGGGGPYNEQFF
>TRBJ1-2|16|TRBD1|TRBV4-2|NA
TGTGCCAGCAGCCGTTCTACTTCCGGGACAGCAGATGGCTACACCTTC
CASSRSTSGTADGYTF
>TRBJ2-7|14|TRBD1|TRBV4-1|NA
TGCGCCAGCAGCCACCCGGGACAGAGGCCCGAGCAGTACTTC
CASSHPGQRPEQYF
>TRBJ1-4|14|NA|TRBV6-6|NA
TGTGCCAGCAGCAAACTGACAGACCATGAAAAACTGTTTTTT
CASSKLTDHEKLFF
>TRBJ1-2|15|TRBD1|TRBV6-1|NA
TGTGCCAGCAGAGAAGGGACAGGGGAAATCTATGGCTACACCTTC
CASREGTGEIYGYTF
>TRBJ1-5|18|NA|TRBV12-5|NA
TGTGCTAGTGGTATCTACAGAGGGTTGGGGAATGGCAATCAGCCCCAGCATTTT
CASGIYRGLGNGNQPQHF
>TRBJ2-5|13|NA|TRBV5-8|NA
TGTGCCAGCACCTTGCAGGTACAAGAGACCCAGTACTTC
CASTLQVQETQYF
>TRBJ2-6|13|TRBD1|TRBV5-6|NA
TGTGCCAGCAGCTTCGGACAGGTTATCGTCCTGACTTTC
CASSFGQVIVLTF
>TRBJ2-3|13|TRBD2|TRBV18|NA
TGTGCCAGTAGGACTAGCGAGGCAGATACGCAGTATTTT
CASRTSEADTQYF
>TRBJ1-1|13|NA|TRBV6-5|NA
TGTGCCAGCAGTTATCAGAGGGCGACTGAAGCTTTCTTT
CASSYQRATEAFF
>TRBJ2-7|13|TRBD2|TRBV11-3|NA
TGTGCCAGCAGCCCCGGGGGGTCCTACGAGCAGTACTTC
CASSPGGSYEQYF
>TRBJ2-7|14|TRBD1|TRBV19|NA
TGTGCCAGTAGTCCCGGGACAGCCTCCTACGAGCAGTACTTC
CASSPGTASYEQYF